The rows below give T cell receptor beta chains drawn from one sample of a study of blood T cell repertoires in COVID-19. Sequencing used immunoSEQ multiplex PCR; TCRdb keeps in-frame clones, though not all of them. The sample shows roughly 86,000 clones, roughly 91% of them seen only once. The specimen was peripheral blood. The receptor set was obtained from a woman in her forties or fifties in a cohort sampled during active COVID-19. Both conserved end residues are part of each CDR3. The order of the fields is CDR3 protein, CDR3 DNA, J gene, D gene, clone size, V gene. The D gene is left open where the match is weak. Clone size is shown for a subset of rows, as once, few, many or a class of expanded clone.

CDR3 protein: CSAVDTGELFF; CDR3 DNA: TGCAGTGCTGTAGACACCGGGGAGCTGTTTTTT; J gene: TRBJ2-2; D gene: .; clone size: .; V gene: TRBV20-1
CDR3 protein: CASSRTGARNTEAFF; CDR3 DNA: TGTGCCAGCAGCAGGACAGGGGCCCGAAACACTGAAGCTTTCTTT; J gene: TRBJ1-1; D gene: TRBD1; clone size: .; V gene: TRBV3-1/TRBV3-2
CDR3 protein: CASSRTGEWTEAFF; CDR3 DNA: TGTGCCAGCAGCCGGACAGGGGAGTGGACTGAAGCTTTCTTT; J gene: TRBJ1-1; D gene: TRBD1; clone size: .; V gene: TRBV9
CDR3 protein: CASSAGGDRDTQYF; CDR3 DNA: TGCGCCAGTTCGGCGGGCGGAGACCGGGATACGCAGTATTTT; J gene: TRBJ2-3; D gene: .; clone size: few; V gene: TRBV10-1
CDR3 protein: CASSLQGTIANTGELFF; CDR3 DNA: TGTGCCAGCAGCCTACAGGGGACCATCGCGAACACCGGGGAGCTGTTTTTT; J gene: TRBJ2-2; D gene: TRBD1; clone size: .; V gene: TRBV3-1/TRBV3-2
CDR3 protein: CASRQQGVTEAFF; CDR3 DNA: TGTGCCAGCAGACAACAGGGGGTAACGGAAGCTTTCTTT; J gene: TRBJ1-1; D gene: TRBD1; clone size: .; V gene: TRBV12-3/TRBV12-4
CDR3 protein: CACRPGTGASQFF; CDR3 DNA: TGTGCCTGCCGTCCGGGGACAGGGGCGTCCCAGTTCTTC; J gene: TRBJ2-1; D gene: TRBD1; clone size: .; V gene: TRBV30
CDR3 protein: CASSLPSGVGEQFF; CDR3 DNA: TGTGCCAGCAGCTTGCCTAGCGGGGTTGGTGAGCAGTTCTTC; J gene: TRBJ2-1; D gene: TRBD2; clone size: .; V gene: TRBV5-6
CDR3 protein: CASSQGGVRGLAGYTF; CDR3 DNA: TGTGCCAGCAGCCAAGGAGGGGTTAGGGGGCTGGCTGGCTACACCTTC; J gene: TRBJ1-2; D gene: TRBD1; clone size: .; V gene: TRBV3-1/TRBV3-2
CDR3 protein: CSAPGNEQFF; CDR3 DNA: TGCAGCGCGCCGGGAAATGAGCAGTTCTTC; J gene: TRBJ2-1; D gene: .; clone size: .; V gene: TRBV29-1
CDR3 protein: CASSPYLDRVGSGNTIYF; CDR3 DNA: TGTGCCAGCAGCCCGTACCTCGACAGGGTCGGTTCTGGAAACACCATATATTTT; J gene: TRBJ1-3; D gene: TRBD1; clone size: .; V gene: TRBV7-9
CDR3 protein: CASSHDSSGNTIYF; CDR3 DNA: TGCGCCAGCAGCCATGACAGCTCTGGAAACACCATATATTTT; J gene: TRBJ1-3; D gene: .; clone size: once; V gene: TRBV5-1
CDR3 protein: CASSSPTSALNEQFF; CDR3 DNA: TGTGCCAGCAGTTCCCCTACTAGCGCTCTCAATGAGCAGTTCTTC; J gene: TRBJ2-1; D gene: TRBD2; clone size: .; V gene: TRBV27
CDR3 protein: CASSPGAPSYEQYF; CDR3 DNA: TGTGCCAGCAGCCCTGGGGCCCCCTCCTACGAGCAGTACTTC; J gene: TRBJ2-7; D gene: .; clone size: .; V gene: TRBV7-9
CDR3 protein: CSSGTGETEAFF; CDR3 DNA: TGCAGCTCCGGGACAGGGGAGACTGAAGCTTTCTTT; J gene: TRBJ1-1; D gene: TRBD1; clone size: once; V gene: TRBV29-1
CDR3 protein: CASSPGTSVYNEQFF; CDR3 DNA: TGTGCCAGCTCGCCCGGGACTAGCGTCTACAATGAGCAGTTCTTC; J gene: TRBJ2-1; D gene: TRBD2; clone size: few; V gene: TRBV18
CDR3 protein: CASSKERGYGYTF; CDR3 DNA: TGTGCCAGCAGCAAAGAGAGGGGGTATGGCTACACCTTC; J gene: TRBJ1-2; D gene: .; clone size: .; V gene: TRBV21-1
CDR3 protein: CASRVANNEQFF; CDR3 DNA: TGCGCCAGCAGAGTAGCGAACAATGAGCAGTTCTTC; J gene: TRBJ2-1; D gene: .; clone size: .; V gene: TRBV5-1
CDR3 protein: CASSPEPPGIAGNTIYF; CDR3 DNA: TGTGCCAGTAGCCCCGAGCCCCCAGGGATCGCTGGAAACACCATATATTTT; J gene: TRBJ1-3; D gene: .; clone size: .; V gene: TRBV19
CDR3 protein: CASSLVSSDADTQYF; CDR3 DNA: TGTGCCAGCAGCTTAGTGTCGAGCGACGCAGATACGCAGTATTTT; J gene: TRBJ2-3; D gene: .; clone size: .; V gene: TRBV7-9
CDR3 protein: CASSLLAGTLYNEQFF; CDR3 DNA: TGTGCCAGCAGCTTATTGGCCGGGACTCTCTACAATGAGCAGTTCTTC; J gene: TRBJ2-1; D gene: .; clone size: .; V gene: TRBV11-3
CDR3 protein: CASSKDRLNQPQHF; CDR3 DNA: TGTGCCAGCAGTAAGGACAGGCTCAATCAGCCCCAGCATTTT; J gene: TRBJ1-5; D gene: TRBD1; clone size: .; V gene: TRBV6-6
CDR3 protein: CASSMGGTYTGELFF; CDR3 DNA: TGTGCCAGTAGTATGGGCGGGACCTACACCGGGGAGCTGTTTTTT; J gene: TRBJ2-2; D gene: .; clone size: .; V gene: TRBV19
CDR3 protein: CASSLTGSSGNTIYF; CDR3 DNA: TGTGCCAGCAGCCTCACGGGGAGCTCTGGAAACACCATATATTTT; J gene: TRBJ1-3; D gene: .; clone size: .; V gene: TRBV6-5
CDR3 protein: CASSELAGEDTQYF; CDR3 DNA: TGTGCCAGCAGTGAACTAGCGGGGGAAGATACGCAGTATTTT; J gene: TRBJ2-3; D gene: TRBD2; clone size: .; V gene: TRBV3-1/TRBV3-2
CDR3 protein: CASSLGTYTQYF; CDR3 DNA: TGTGCCAGCAGTTTAGGCACTTATACGCAGTATTTT; J gene: TRBJ2-3; D gene: .; clone size: .; V gene: TRBV12-3/TRBV12-4
CDR3 protein: CASSAWTGGAYEQYF; CDR3 DNA: TGTGCCAGCAGTGCCTGGACAGGGGGGGCCTACGAGCAGTACTTC; J gene: TRBJ2-7; D gene: TRBD1; clone size: .; V gene: TRBV25-1
CDR3 protein: CASSRTSGTDTQYF; CDR3 DNA: TGTGCCAGCTCACGGACTAGCGGCACAGATACGCAGTATTTT; J gene: TRBJ2-3; D gene: TRBD2; clone size: .; V gene: TRBV18
CDR3 protein: CASGLMMPEAFF; CDR3 DNA: TGTGCCAGCGGGCTTATGATGCCTGAAGCTTTCTTT; J gene: TRBJ1-1; D gene: .; clone size: .; V gene: TRBV28
CDR3 protein: CAWKSRRDTEAFF; CDR3 DNA: TGTGCCTGGAAGTCCCGGAGGGACACTGAAGCTTTCTTT; J gene: TRBJ1-1; D gene: .; clone size: .; V gene: TRBV30
CDR3 protein: CASSGQASYEQYF; CDR3 DNA: TGTGCCAGCAGCGGGCAGGCCTCCTACGAGCAGTACTTC; J gene: TRBJ2-7; D gene: .; clone size: .; V gene: TRBV7-9
CDR3 protein: CASSWSDGLGYTF; CDR3 DNA: TGTGCCAGCAGTTGGTCTGATGGCCTTGGCTACACCTTC; J gene: TRBJ1-2; D gene: .; clone size: .; V gene: TRBV6-5
CDR3 protein: CSVGDRGEQFF; CDR3 DNA: TGCAGCGTTGGAGACAGGGGGGAGCAGTTCTTC; J gene: TRBJ2-1; D gene: TRBD1; clone size: .; V gene: TRBV29-1
CDR3 protein: CASSLGQGTDTQYF; CDR3 DNA: TGTGCCAGCTCACTCGGACAGGGCACAGATACGCAGTATTTT; J gene: TRBJ2-3; D gene: TRBD1; clone size: once; V gene: TRBV18
CDR3 protein: CASSRGTGAYNEQFF; CDR3 DNA: TGTGCCAGCAGCCGGGGGACAGGGGCCTACAATGAGCAGTTCTTC; J gene: TRBJ2-1; D gene: TRBD1; clone size: .; V gene: TRBV7-9
CDR3 protein: CASSLGLAGFTDTQYF; CDR3 DNA: TGTGCCAGCAGCTTAGGGCTAGCGGGGTTTACAGATACGCAGTATTTT; J gene: TRBJ2-3; D gene: TRBD2; clone size: once; V gene: TRBV11-1
CDR3 protein: CASSHLDRVAEQFF; CDR3 DNA: TGTGCCAGCAGCCACCTGGACAGGGTGGCTGAGCAGTTCTTC; J gene: TRBJ2-1; D gene: TRBD1; clone size: .; V gene: TRBV27
CDR3 protein: CASSLVQGEGYGYTF; CDR3 DNA: TGCGCCAGCAGCTTGGTCCAGGGGGAAGGCTATGGCTACACCTTC; J gene: TRBJ1-2; D gene: TRBD1; clone size: .; V gene: TRBV5-1
CDR3 protein: CASSRGGSGPYEQYF; CDR3 DNA: TGTGCCAGCAGCCGCGGGGGTAGCGGGCCCTACGAGCAGTACTTC; J gene: TRBJ2-7; D gene: TRBD2; clone size: .; V gene: TRBV7-9
CDR3 protein: CASSVTSGRASLNNEQFF; CDR3 DNA: TGTGCCAGCAGCGTCACTAGCGGGAGGGCCTCGTTGAACAATGAGCAGTTCTTC; J gene: TRBJ2-1; D gene: TRBD2; clone size: .; V gene: TRBV5-6
CDR3 protein: CATYRGLALGTGELFF; CDR3 DNA: TGTGCTACCTACAGGGGGCTGGCGTTGGGGACCGGGGAGCTGTTTTTT; J gene: TRBJ2-2; D gene: TRBD1; clone size: .; V gene: TRBV12-5
CDR3 protein: CASRGRGMGTEAFF; CDR3 DNA: TGTGCCAGTAGGGGGAGGGGCATGGGCACTGAAGCTTTCTTT; J gene: TRBJ1-1; D gene: .; clone size: .; V gene: TRBV19
CDR3 protein: CASSIGRERGYTF; CDR3 DNA: TGTGCCAGTAGTATAGGCAGGGAAAGGGGCTACACCTTC; J gene: TRBJ1-2; D gene: .; clone size: .; V gene: TRBV19
CDR3 protein: CASSFNRGTEAFF; CDR3 DNA: TGTGCCAGCAGTTTCAACAGGGGGACTGAAGCTTTCTTT; J gene: TRBJ1-1; D gene: TRBD1; clone size: .; V gene: TRBV27
CDR3 protein: CASSTRETGPYEQYF; CDR3 DNA: TGTGCCAGCAGTACTCGGGAAACCGGCCCCTACGAGCAGTACTTC; J gene: TRBJ2-7; D gene: .; clone size: .; V gene: TRBV6-5
CDR3 protein: CASSATGTGNSPLHF; CDR3 DNA: TGTGCCAGCAGTGCTACCGGGACAGGGAATTCACCCCTCCACTTT; J gene: TRBJ1-6; D gene: TRBD1; clone size: .; V gene: TRBV2
CDR3 protein: CASSLKGRLASGINEQFF; CDR3 DNA: TGTGCCAGCAGCTTGAAGGGACGCCTGGCTAGCGGGATCAATGAGCAGTTCTTC; J gene: TRBJ2-1; D gene: TRBD2; clone size: .; V gene: TRBV7-9
CDR3 protein: CASSDGQGANEQFF; CDR3 DNA: TGTGCCAGCAGTGACGGGCAGGGGGCCAATGAGCAGTTCTTC; J gene: TRBJ2-1; D gene: TRBD1; clone size: .; V gene: TRBV6-4
CDR3 protein: CASSQEVLAGVETQYF; CDR3 DNA: TGTGCCAGCAGCCAAGAAGTATTAGCGGGAGTAGAGACCCAGTACTTC; J gene: TRBJ2-5; D gene: TRBD2; clone size: .; V gene: TRBV3-1/TRBV3-2
CDR3 protein: CASSLRGLAGPSTDTQYF; CDR3 DNA: TGTGCCAGCAGCTTGAGGGGGCTAGCGGGGCCTAGCACAGATACGCAGTATTTT; J gene: TRBJ2-3; D gene: TRBD2; clone size: .; V gene: TRBV5-4
CDR3 protein: CASSIGQGGNEKLFF; CDR3 DNA: TGCGCCAGCAGCATAGGACAGGGGGGTAATGAAAAACTGTTTTTT; J gene: TRBJ1-4; D gene: TRBD1; clone size: .; V gene: TRBV5-1
CDR3 protein: CASRPGTDTQYF; CDR3 DNA: TGTGCCAGCAGGCCAGGGACAGATACGCAGTATTTT; J gene: TRBJ2-3; D gene: .; clone size: few; V gene: TRBV6-5
CDR3 protein: CASSAGTHQETQYF; CDR3 DNA: TGTGCCAGCAGCGCAGGGACACACCAAGAGACCCAGTACTTC; J gene: TRBJ2-5; D gene: .; clone size: .; V gene: TRBV9
CDR3 protein: CASSGGHGQYNEQFF; CDR3 DNA: TGTGCCAGCAGCGGTGGACATGGACAGTACAATGAGCAGTTCTTC; J gene: TRBJ2-1; D gene: .; clone size: .; V gene: TRBV7-3
CDR3 protein: CASSPRGANTGELFF; CDR3 DNA: TGTGCCAGCAGCCCCAGGGGGGCGAACACCGGGGAGCTGTTTTTT; J gene: TRBJ2-2; D gene: .; clone size: .; V gene: TRBV9
CDR3 protein: CASSREYRAPSGANVLTF; CDR3 DNA: TGTGCCAGCAGTCGCGAATACAGGGCCCCCTCTGGGGCCAACGTCCTGACTTTC; J gene: TRBJ2-6; D gene: .; clone size: .; V gene: TRBV27
CDR3 protein: CASSPRLAGRPDTQYF; CDR3 DNA: TGTGCCAGCAGCCCGCGACTAGCGGGGCGGCCAGATACGCAGTATTTT; J gene: TRBJ2-3; D gene: TRBD2; clone size: .; V gene: TRBV6-2/TRBV6-3
CDR3 protein: CAWRGREGASRGYTF; CDR3 DNA: TGTGCCTGGAGGGGGCGTGAAGGCGCCTCCCGTGGCTACACCTTC; J gene: TRBJ1-2; D gene: .; clone size: .; V gene: TRBV30
CDR3 protein: CASSPPLHSAPLHF; CDR3 DNA: TGTGCCAGCAGTCCCCCTCTTCATTCAGCGCCCCTCCACTTT; J gene: TRBJ1-6; D gene: .; clone size: .; V gene: TRBV28
CDR3 protein: CSASRDTYSPLHF; CDR3 DNA: TGCAGTGCTAGTCGGGACACTTATTCACCCCTCCACTTT; J gene: TRBJ1-6; D gene: .; clone size: .; V gene: TRBV20-1